This TCR beta chain stems from a study of beta chain features in type 1 diabetes. As to this clone: One end of the junction is discordant with germline, which a read error may explain.

Reverse transcribing all isolated RNA meant expressed TCRB transcripts were sequenced. Profiling relied on immunoSEQ multiplex PCR, and the TCRdb table lists in-frame clones only, not all of them. Of under 400,000 clones in the sample, less than 15% were seen once. In germline, CDR1 is SGHTA, CDR2 FQGNSA. The CDR3 spans 15 residues. Blood was drawn once from each donor into heparinised tubes. The draws averaged about 0.12 L. The material sequenced was central memory CD4+ T cells from blood. The rearrangement links TRBV7-2 to TRBJ2-5, with no clear D. The receptor was isolated from a man aged 30 to 45 in good health. The CDR3 spells CASSQEGSSTETQYF. CDR3 DNA sequence: TGCGCCAGCAGCCAAGAAGGGTCCAGCACCGAGACCCAGTACTTC.